This is a list of T cell receptor beta chains from one sample in a study of PD-L1 blockade in urothelial cancer. Measured with immunoSEQ multiplex PCR; TCRdb has only the in-frame clones, and not every one. The sample has roughly 30,000 clones; approximately 86% are singletons. This specimen was PBMCs, taken around atezolizumab (anti-PD-L1) treatment. The receptors were gathered from a man over 45 with urothelial cancer. Each CDR3 is given with its conserved first and last residue. D genes are given only for firm matches. Rows give clone size only sometimes, using once, few, many, or a class for an expanded clone.

d_call | clone_size | j_call | v_call | cdr3_nt | cdr3_aa
TRBD2 | - | TRBJ2-5 | TRBV7-3 | TGTGCCAGCAGCTTAAGCCCTAGCGGGGGCCAAGAGACCCAGTACTTC | CASSLSPSGGQETQYF
TRBD1 | - | TRBJ1-1 | TRBV30 | TGTGCCTGGAGTGTCCCCGGGACAGTGATCACTGAAGCTTTCTTT | CAWSVPGTVITEAFF
TRBD1 | - | TRBJ1-1 | TRBV20-1 | TGCAGTGCTAGCCACAGGGGCGAAGCTTTCTTT | CSASHRGEAFF
TRBD1 | - | TRBJ1-2 | TRBV5-1 | TGCGCCAGCAGCTGGGACAGGGCCGCGTATGGCTACACCTTC | CASSWDRAAYGYTF
TRBD2 | - | TRBJ2-3 | TRBV9 | TGTGCCAGCAGCGTAGGACTAGCGGTTATCACAGATACGCAGTATTTT | CASSVGLAVITDTQYF
TRBD1 | - | TRBJ1-2 | TRBV7-9 | TGTGCCAGCAGCCCGACAGGGTTCCCAAGCTACTATGGCTACACCTTC | CASSPTGFPSYYGYTF
TRBD1 | - | TRBJ2-7 | TRBV7-8 | TGTGCCAGCAGCTCCTATTGGACAGGAGCCTACGAGCAGTACTTC | CASSSYWTGAYEQYF
TRBD1 | - | TRBJ2-1 | TRBV6-1 | TGTGCCACTACGGGACAGGGGGCGGGGGAGCAGTTCTTC | CATTGQGAGEQFF
TRBD2 | - | TRBJ2-1 | TRBV6-5 | TGTGCCAGCAGTTACCCCGGACTAGCGGGGTACAATGAGCAGTTCTTC | CASSYPGLAGYNEQFF
TRBD1 | - | TRBJ2-4 | TRBV6-1 | TGTGCCAGCAGTGAATACGGACAGGGGGCGTTTGGTGGCAAAAACATTCAGTACTTC | CASSEYGQGAFGGKNIQYF
- | - | TRBJ1-1 | TRBV10-3 | TGTGCCATCAGTGCCGTGAGGGCCATGAACACTGAAGCTTTCTTT | CAISAVRAMNTEAFF
TRBD2 | - | TRBJ2-1 | TRBV6-1 | TGTGCCAGCAGTGGAACTAGCGGGGGCATGAGGCAGTTCTTC | CASSGTSGGMRQFF
- | - | TRBJ1-1 | TRBV5-4 | TGTGCCAGCAGCTTAGATGGACACCCGAACACTGAAGCTTTCTTT | CASSLDGHPNTEAFF
- | - | TRBJ2-1 | TRBV27 | TGTGCCACCAAACAGAGCTCCTACAATGAGCAGTTCTTC | CATKQSSYNEQFF
TRBD1 | few | TRBJ2-3 | TRBV29-1 | TGCAGCTTTCGGGGGACAGGGGGCGAATTAGATACGCAGTATTTT | CSFRGTGGELDTQYF
- | - | TRBJ2-1 | TRBV11-2 | TGTGCCAGCAGCCCCCGCCGGCAGGGGGGACTAGTTGAGCAGTTCTTC | CASSPRRQGGLVEQFF
TRBD2 | once | TRBJ2-7 | TRBV6-5 | TGTGCCAGCAGTTACTCATTAGCGGGGGACTCCTACGAGCAGTACTTC | CASSYSLAGDSYEQYF
- | - | TRBJ1-1 | TRBV2 | TGTGCCAGCTCGGGACTTATGAACACTGAAGCTTTCTTT | CASSGLMNTEAFF
- | - | TRBJ2-1 | TRBV7-2 | TGTGCCAGCAGCTTAGGGTCCCTCGCAGGGGAACAATCCTTCAATGAGCAGTTCTTC | CASSLGSLAGEQSFNEQFF
- | - | TRBJ1-3 | TRBV11-2 | TGTGCCAGCAGCTTAGGGGGGACAACTGGAAACACCATATATTTT | CASSLGGTTGNTIYF
TRBD1 | - | TRBJ1-1 | TRBV6-5 | TGTGCCAGCGGCAACAGGGGGTCTAACACTGAAGCTTTCTTT | CASGNRGSNTEAFF
TRBD2 | - | TRBJ2-3 | TRBV9 | TGTGCCAGCAGCGTCTTAGCTTATGCGGGGGGGCCGGATACGCAGTATTTT | CASSVLAYAGGPDTQYF
TRBD1 | - | TRBJ1-1 | TRBV19 | TGTGCCAGTAGTATAGTCCCCGCGACAGGGCTGGACACTGAAGCTTTCTTT | CASSIVPATGLDTEAFF
TRBD1 | - | TRBJ2-7 | TRBV7-9 | TGTGCCAGCAGCTTAGTCCAGGGACAGGGGTCCTACGAGCAGTACTTC | CASSLVQGQGSYEQYF
- | - | TRBJ1-2 | TRBV30 | TGTGCCTGCGGGGGACGTGCTAACTATGGCTACACCTTC | CACGGRANYGYTF
TRBD2 | - | TRBJ2-7 | TRBV29-1 | TGCAGCGTTGTAAGCGGGCGGGGGGTACATACGGAGCAGTACTTC | CSVVSGRGVHTEQYF